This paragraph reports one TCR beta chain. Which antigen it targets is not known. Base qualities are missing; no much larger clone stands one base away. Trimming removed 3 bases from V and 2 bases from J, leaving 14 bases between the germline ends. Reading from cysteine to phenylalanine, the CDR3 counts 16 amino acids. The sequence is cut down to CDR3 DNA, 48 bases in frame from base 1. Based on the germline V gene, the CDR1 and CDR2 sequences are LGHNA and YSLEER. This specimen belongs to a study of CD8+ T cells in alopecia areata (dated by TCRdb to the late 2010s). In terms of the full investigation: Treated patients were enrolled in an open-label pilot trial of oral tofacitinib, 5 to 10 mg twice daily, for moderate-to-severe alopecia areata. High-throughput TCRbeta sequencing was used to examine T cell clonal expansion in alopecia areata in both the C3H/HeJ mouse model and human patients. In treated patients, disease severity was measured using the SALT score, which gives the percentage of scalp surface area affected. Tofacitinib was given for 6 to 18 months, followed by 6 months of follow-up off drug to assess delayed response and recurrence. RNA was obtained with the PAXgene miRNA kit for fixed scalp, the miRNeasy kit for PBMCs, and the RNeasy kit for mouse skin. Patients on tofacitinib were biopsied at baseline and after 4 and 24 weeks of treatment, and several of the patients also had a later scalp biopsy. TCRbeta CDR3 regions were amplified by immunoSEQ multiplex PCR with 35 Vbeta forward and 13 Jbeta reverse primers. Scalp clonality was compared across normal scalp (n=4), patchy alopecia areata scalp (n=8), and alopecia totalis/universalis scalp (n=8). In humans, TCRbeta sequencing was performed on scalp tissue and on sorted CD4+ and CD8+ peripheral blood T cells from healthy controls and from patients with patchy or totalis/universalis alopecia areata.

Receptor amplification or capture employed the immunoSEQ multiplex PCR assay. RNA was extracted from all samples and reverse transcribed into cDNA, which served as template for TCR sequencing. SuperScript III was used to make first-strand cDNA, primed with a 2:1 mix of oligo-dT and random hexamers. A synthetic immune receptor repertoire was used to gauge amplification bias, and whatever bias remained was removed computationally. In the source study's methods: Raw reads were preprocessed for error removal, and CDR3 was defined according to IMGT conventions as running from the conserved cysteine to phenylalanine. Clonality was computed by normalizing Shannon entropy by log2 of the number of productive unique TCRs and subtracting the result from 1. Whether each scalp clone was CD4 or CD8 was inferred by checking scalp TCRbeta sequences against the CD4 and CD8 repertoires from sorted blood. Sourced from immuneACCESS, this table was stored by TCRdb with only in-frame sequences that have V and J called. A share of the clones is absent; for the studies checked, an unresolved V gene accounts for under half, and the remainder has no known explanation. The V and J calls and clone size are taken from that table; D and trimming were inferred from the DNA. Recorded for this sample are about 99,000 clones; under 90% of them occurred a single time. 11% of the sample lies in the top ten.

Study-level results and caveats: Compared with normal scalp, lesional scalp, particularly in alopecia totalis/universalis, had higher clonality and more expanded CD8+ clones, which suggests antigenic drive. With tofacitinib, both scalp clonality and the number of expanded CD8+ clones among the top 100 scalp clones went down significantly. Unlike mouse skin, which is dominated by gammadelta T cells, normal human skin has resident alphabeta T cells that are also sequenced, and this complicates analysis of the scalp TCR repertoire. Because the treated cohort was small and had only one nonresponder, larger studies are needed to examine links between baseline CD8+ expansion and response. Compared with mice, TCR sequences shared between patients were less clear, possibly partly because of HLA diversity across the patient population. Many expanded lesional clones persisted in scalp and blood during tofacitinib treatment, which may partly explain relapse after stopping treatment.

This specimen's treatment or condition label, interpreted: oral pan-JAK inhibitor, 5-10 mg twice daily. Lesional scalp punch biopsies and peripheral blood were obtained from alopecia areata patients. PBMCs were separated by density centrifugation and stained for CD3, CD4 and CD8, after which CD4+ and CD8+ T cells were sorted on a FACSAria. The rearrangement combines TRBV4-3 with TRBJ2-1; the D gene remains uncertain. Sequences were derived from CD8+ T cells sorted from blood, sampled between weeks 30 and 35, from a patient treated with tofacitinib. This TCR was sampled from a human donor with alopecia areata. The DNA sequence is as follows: TGCGCCAGCAGCCAGGAATTTAGTGTTACCTACAATGAGCAGTTCTTC. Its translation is CASSQEFSVTYNEQFF.